This TCR beta chain was obtained from a study of blood T cell repertoires in COVID-19. About the study: The samples span acute and convalescent COVID-19 from the United States, Italy and Spain. T cells, B-cell-depleted T cells, or PBMCs supplied cDNA or gDNA.

This clone turned up a few times. Authors' data handling: Amplified reference gene primers provided the basis for estimating nucleated cell counts. Sequencing used immunoSEQ multiplex PCR; TCRdb keeps in-frame clones, though not all of them. V, J and clone size derive from that table, while D and trimming were established from the DNA sequence. The sample includes approximately 220,000 clones, roughly four fifths of them seen just once. The V segment lost 5 bases and the J segment 3 bases; nucleotides outside the gene matches: 3. This CDR3 region has 13 residues. The V gene's germline CDR1 is SGHTA and CDR2 FQGNSA.

The J gene is TRBJ2-5, the V gene TRBV7-2; 7 bases fit TRBD1. Sequenced sample: peripheral blood. The sequence was collected from a woman in her 70s with acute or convalescent COVID-19. The CDR3 DNA follows: TGTGCCAGCAGCCGGACAGGAGAAGAGACCCAGTACTTC. Translating it yields CASSRTGEETQYF.